This T cell receptor (beta chain) was captured in a study of shared T cell receptors in the human thymus. Trimming at V came to 4 bases and at J to 5 bases, leaving 15 bases not matched to a gene. The CDR3 is 16 amino acids. CDR1 and CDR2 from the germline V gene are SQVTM and ANQGSEA. The data were produced by immunoSEQ multiplex PCR, yet TCRdb's version contains in-frame clones alone and is incomplete. Of about 660,000 clones listed, 88% are singletons. These data were also filed under a second study, of human thymus T cells. This second study notes: In corrective heart surgery, resections were taken, and these provided the thymus tissue. Apparent skewing of V and J gene usage characterized both thymic and blood repertoires. Related research reported highly overlapping thymic repertoires among unrelated individuals.

The receptor's source is a boy in the first two years of life with a congenital heart defect. J is TRBJ2-5 and V is TRBV29-1, with 8 bases lining up with TRBD2. Sequences were obtained from thymocytes. The chain's CDR3 is CSVARPSGGEGETQYF. The CDR3 DNA sequence: TGCAGCGTTGCACGCCCGAGCGGGGGTGAGGGGGAGACCCAGTACTTC. The whole variable domain, remainder taken from reference TRBV29-1 and TRBJ2-5, is SAVISQKPSRDICQRGTSLTIQCQVDSQVTMMFWYRQQPGQSLTLIATANQGSEATYESGFVIDKFPISRPNLTFSTLTVSNMSPEDSSIYLCSVARPSGGEGETQYFGPGTRLLVL.